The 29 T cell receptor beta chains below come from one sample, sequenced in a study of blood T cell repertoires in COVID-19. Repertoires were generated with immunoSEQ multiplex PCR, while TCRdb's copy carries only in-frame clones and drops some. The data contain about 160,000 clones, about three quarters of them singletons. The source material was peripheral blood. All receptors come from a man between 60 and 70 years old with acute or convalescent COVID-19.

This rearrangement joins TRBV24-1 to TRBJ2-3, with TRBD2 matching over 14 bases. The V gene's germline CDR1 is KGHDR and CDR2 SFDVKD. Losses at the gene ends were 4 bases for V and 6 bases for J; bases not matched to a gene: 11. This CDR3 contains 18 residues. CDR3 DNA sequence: TGTGCCACCAGTGACCCGGGACTAGCGGGGGCTTTCGAGGATACGCAGTATTTT. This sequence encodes CATSDPGLAGAFEDTQYF.

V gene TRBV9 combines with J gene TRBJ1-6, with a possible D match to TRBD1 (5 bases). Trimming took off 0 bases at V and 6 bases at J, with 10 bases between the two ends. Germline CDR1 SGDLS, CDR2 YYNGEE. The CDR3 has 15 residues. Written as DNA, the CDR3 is TGTGCCAGCAGCGTAGTAGGGGCTTCTAATTCACCCCTCCACTTT. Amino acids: CASSVVGASNSPLHF.

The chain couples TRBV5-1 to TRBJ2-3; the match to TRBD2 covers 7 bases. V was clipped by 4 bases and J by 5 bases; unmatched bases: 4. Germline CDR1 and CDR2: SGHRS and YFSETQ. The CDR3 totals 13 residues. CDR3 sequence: CASSPRGGDTQYF. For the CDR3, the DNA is TGCGCCAGCAGCCCCCGCGGGGGAGATACGCAGTATTTT.

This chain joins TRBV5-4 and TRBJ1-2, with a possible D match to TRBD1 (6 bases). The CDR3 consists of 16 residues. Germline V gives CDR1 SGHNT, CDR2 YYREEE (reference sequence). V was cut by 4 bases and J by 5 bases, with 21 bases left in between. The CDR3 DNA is TGTGCCAGCAGCCCCGGCGGGGGCGCCGAGGGGTATGGCTACACCTTC. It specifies CASSPGGGAEGYGYTF. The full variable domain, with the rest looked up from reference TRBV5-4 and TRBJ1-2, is ETGVTQSPTHLIKTRGQQVTLRCSSQSGHNTVSWYQQALGQGPQFIFQYYREEENGRGNFPPRFSGLQFPNYSSELNVNALELDDSALYLCASSPGGGAEGYGYTFGSGTRLTVV.

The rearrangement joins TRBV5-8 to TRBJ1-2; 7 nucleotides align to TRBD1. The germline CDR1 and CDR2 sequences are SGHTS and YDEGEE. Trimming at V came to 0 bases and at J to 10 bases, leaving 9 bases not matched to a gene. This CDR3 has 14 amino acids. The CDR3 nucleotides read TGTGCCAGCAGCTTGGATGGGACAGACTCTACCTACACCTTC. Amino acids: CASSLDGTDSTYTF.

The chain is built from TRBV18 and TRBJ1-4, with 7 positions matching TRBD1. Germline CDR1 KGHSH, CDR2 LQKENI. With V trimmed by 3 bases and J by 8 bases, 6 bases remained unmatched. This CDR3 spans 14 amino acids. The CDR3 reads CASSPTGREEKLFF. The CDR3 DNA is TGTGCCAGCTCACCGACAGGGCGCGAAGAAAAACTGTTTTTT. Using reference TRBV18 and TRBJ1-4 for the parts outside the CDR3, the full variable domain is NAGVMQNPRHLVRRRGQEARLRCSPMKGHSHVYWYRQLPEEGLKFMVYLQKENIIDESGMPKERFSAEFPKEGPSILRIQQVVRGDSAAYFCASSPTGREEKLFFGSGTQLSVL.

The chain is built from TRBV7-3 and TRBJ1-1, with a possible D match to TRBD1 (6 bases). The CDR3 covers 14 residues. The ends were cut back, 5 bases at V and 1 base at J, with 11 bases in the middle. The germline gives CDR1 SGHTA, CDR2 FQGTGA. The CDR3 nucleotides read TGTGCCAGCAGCGCAGGGGCGTGGAACACTGAAGCTTTCTTT. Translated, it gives CASSAGAWNTEAFF.

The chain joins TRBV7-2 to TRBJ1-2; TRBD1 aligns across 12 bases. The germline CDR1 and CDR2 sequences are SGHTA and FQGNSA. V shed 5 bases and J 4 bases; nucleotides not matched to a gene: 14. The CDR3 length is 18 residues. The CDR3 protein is CASSPNRDRGPGSYGYTF. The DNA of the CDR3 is TGTGCCAGCAGCCCCAACCGGGACAGGGGGCCGGGTAGCTATGGCTACACCTTC.

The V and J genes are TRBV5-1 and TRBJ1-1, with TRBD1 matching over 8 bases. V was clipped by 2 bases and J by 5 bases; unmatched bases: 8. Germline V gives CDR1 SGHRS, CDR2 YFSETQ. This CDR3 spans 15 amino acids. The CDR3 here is CASSFTSTGETEAFF. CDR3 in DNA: TGCGCCAGCAGCTTTACCTCGACAGGGGAAACTGAAGCTTTCTTT. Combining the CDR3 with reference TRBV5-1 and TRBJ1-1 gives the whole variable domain KAGVTQTPRYLIKTRGQQVTLSCSPISGHRSVSWYQQTPGQGLQFLFEYFSETQRNKGNFPGRFSGRQFSNSRSEMNVSTLELGDSALYLCASSFTSTGETEAFFGQGTRLTVV.

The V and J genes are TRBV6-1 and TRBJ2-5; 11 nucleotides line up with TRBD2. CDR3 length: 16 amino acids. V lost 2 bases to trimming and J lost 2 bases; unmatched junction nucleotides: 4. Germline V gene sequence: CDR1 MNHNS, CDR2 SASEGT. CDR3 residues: CASSESSGGLQETQYF. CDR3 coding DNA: TGTGCCAGCAGTGAATCTAGCGGGGGGTTGCAAGAGACCCAGTACTTC.

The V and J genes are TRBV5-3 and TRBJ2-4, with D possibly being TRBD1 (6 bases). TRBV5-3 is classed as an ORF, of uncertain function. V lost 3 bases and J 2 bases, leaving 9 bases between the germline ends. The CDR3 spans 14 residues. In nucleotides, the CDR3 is TGTGCCAGAAGCTCCCAGGGGTCCAAAAACATTCAGTACTTC. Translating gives CARSSQGSKNIQYF.

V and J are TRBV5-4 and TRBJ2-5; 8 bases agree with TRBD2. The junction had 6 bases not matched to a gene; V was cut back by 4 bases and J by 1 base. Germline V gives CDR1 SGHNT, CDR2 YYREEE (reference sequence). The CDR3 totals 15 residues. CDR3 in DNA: TGTGCCAGCAGCCGCAATCGGGGGGGCCAAGAGACCCAGTACTTC. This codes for CASSRNRGGQETQYF.

CDR3 sequence reads: CASSLLGRTTNYGYTF. The CDR3, as DNA: TGTGCCAGCAGCTTACTAGGACGGACTACTAACTATGGCTACACCTTC. The genes are TRBV11-2 and TRBJ1-2; no definite D call. CDR3 size: 16 residues. V shed 2 bases and J shed 0 bases, with 13 bases lying between them. The germline V gene encodes CDR1 SGHAT and CDR2 FQNNGV.

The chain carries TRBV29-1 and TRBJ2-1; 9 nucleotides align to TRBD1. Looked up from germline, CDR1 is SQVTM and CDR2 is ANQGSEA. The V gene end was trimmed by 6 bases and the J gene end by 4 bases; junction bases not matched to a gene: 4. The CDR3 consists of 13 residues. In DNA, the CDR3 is TGCAGCGTGGGGGACAGGGCTTACAATGAGCAGTTCTTC. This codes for CSVGDRAYNEQFF.

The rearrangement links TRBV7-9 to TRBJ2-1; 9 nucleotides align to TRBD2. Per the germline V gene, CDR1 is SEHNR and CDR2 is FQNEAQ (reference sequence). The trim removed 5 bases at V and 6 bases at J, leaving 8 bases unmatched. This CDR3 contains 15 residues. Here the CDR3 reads CASSPRGGGPNEQFF. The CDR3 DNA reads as TGTGCCAGCAGCCCGCGCGGGGGGGGCCCCAATGAGCAGTTCTTC.

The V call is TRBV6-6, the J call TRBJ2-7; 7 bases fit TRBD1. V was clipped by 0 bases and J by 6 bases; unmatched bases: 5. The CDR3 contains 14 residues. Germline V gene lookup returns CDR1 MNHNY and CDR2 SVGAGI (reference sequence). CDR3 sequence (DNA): TGTGCCAGCAGTTACTCGGACAGGACCACCGAGCAGTACTTC. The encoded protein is CASSYSDRTTEQYF.

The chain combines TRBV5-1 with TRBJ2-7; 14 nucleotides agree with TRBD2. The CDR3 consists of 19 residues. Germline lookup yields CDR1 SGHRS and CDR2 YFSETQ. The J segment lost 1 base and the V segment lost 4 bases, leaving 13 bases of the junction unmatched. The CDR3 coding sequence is TGCGCCAGCAGCGGACGGACTAGCGGGGGGTATAAGGTATCCTACGAGCAGTACTTC. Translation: CASSGRTSGGYKVSYEQYF. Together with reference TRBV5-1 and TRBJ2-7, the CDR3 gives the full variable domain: KAGVTQTPRYLIKTRGQQVTLSCSPISGHRSVSWYQQTPGQGLQFLFEYFSETQRNKGNFPGRFSGRQFSNSRSEMNVSTLELGDSALYLCASSGRTSGGYKVSYEQYFGPGTRLTVT.

The CDR3 DNA follows: TGTGCCAGCAGCTTAGCTCGACTAGCGGGGGGAACAGATACGCAGTATTTT. Encoded protein: CASSLARLAGGTDTQYF. J is TRBJ2-3 and V is TRBV7-2, with 13 nucleotides matching TRBD2. V lost 0 bases to trimming and J lost 3 bases; unmatched junction nucleotides: 3. The CDR3 contains 17 residues. Germline-derived CDR1 and CDR2 are SGHTA and FQGNSA.

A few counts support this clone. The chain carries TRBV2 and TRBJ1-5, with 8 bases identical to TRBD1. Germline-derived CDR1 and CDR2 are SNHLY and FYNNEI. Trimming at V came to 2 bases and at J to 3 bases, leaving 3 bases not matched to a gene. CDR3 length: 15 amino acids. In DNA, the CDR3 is TGTGCCAGCAGTGAACGGGGACAGGTCAATCAGCCCCAGCATTTT. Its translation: CASSERGQVNQPQHF.

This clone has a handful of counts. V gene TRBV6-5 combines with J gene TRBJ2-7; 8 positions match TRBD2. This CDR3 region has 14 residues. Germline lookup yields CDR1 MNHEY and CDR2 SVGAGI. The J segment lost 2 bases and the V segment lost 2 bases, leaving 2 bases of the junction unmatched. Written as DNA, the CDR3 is TGTGCCAGCAGTTACGGCGGGGGGCCCTACGAGCAGTACTTC. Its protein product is CASSYGGGPYEQYF.

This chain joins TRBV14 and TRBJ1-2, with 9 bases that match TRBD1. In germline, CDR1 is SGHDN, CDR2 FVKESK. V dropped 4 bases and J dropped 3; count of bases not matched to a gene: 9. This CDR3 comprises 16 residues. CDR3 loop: CASSRRRQGGDYGYTF. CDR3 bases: TGTGCCAGCAGCCGGCGGAGACAGGGGGGGGACTATGGCTACACCTTC.

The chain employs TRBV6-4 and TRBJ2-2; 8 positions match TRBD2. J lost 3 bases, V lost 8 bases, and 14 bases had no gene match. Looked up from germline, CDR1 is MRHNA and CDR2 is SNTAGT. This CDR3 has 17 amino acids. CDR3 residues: CASVLFRGGQDTGELFF. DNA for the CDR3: TGTGCCAGCGTTTTATTCCGGGGGGGCCAGGACACCGGGGAGCTGTTTTTT.

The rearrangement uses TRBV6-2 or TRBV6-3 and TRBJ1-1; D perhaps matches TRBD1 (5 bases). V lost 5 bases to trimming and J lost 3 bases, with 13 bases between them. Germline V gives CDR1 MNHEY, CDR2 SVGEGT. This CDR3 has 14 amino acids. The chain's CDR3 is CASSPGIVYTEAFF. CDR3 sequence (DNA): TGTGCCAGCAGTCCAGGGATAGTCTACACTGAAGCTTTCTTT.

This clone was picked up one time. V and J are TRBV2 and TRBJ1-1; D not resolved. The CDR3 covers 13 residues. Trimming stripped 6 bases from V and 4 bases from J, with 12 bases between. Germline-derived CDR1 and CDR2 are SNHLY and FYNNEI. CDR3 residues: CASRGDMATEAFF. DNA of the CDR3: TGTGCCAGCAGAGGAGATATGGCCACTGAAGCTTTCTTT.

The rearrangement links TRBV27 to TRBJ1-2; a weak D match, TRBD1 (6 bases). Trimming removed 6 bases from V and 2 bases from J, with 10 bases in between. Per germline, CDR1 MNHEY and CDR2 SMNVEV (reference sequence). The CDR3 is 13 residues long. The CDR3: CASRITGNYGYTF. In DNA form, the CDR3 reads TGTGCCAGCAGGATTACAGGGAACTATGGCTACACCTTC.

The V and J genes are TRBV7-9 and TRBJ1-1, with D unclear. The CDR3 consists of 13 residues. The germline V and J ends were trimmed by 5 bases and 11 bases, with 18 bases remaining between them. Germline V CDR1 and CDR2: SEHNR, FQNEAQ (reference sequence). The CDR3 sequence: CASSPPPGIGAFF. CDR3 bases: TGTGCCAGCAGCCCGCCCCCAGGCATTGGGGCTTTCTTT. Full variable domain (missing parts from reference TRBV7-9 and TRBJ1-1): DTGVSQNPRHKITKRGQNVTFRCDPISEHNRLYWYRQTLGQGPEFLTYFQNEAQLEKSRLLSDRFSAERPKGSFSTLEIQRTEQGDSAMYLCASSPPPGIGAFFGQGTRLTVV.

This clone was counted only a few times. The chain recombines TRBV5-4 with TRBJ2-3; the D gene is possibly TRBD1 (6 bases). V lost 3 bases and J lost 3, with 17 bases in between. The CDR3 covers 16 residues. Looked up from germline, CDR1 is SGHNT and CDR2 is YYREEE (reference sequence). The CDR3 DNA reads TGTGCCAGCAGCTCCGGACAGTTCGAAGCAACAGATACGCAGTATTTT. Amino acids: CASSSGQFEATDTQYF.

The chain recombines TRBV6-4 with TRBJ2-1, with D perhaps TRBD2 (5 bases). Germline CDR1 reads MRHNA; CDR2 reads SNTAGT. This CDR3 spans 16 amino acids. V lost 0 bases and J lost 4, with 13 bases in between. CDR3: CASSDSITRGYNEQFF. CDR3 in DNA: TGTGCCAGCAGTGACTCGATCACCCGGGGTTACAATGAGCAGTTCTTC.

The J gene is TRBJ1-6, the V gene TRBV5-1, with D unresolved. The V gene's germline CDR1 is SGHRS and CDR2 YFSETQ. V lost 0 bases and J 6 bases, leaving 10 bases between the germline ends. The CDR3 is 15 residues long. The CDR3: CASSLEAGSNSPLHF. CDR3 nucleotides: TGCGCCAGCAGCTTGGAGGCGGGAAGTAATTCACCCCTCCACTTT.